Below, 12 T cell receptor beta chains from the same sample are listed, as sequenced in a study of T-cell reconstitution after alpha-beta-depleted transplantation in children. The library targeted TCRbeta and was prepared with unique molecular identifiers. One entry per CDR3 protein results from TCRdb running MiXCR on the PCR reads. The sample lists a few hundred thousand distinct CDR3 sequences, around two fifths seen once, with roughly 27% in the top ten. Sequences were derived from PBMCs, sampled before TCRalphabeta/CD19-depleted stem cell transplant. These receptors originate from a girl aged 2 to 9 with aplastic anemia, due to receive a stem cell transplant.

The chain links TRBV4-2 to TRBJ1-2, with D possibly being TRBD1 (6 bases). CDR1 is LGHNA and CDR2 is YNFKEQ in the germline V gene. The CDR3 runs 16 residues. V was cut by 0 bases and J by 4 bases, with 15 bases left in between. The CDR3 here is CASSQEQGLSSYGYTF. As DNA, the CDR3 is TGTGCCAGCAGCCAAGAACAGGGTCTTTCATCCTATGGCTACACCTTC.

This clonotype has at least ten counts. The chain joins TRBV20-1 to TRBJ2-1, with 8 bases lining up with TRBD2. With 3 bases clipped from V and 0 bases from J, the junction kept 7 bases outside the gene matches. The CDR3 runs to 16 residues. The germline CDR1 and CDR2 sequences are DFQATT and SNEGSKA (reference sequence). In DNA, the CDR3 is TGCAGTGCTAGGGCTTTAGCGGGGCGCTCCTACAATGAGCAGTTCTTC. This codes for CSARALAGRSYNEQFF.

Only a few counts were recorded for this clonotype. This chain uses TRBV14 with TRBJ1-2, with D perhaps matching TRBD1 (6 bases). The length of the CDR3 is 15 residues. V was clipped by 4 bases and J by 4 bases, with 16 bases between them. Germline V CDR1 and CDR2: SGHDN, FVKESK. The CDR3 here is CASSRALRGAYGYTF. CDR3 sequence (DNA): TGTGCCAGCAGCCGCGCCCTAAGGGGGGCCTATGGCTACACCTTC.

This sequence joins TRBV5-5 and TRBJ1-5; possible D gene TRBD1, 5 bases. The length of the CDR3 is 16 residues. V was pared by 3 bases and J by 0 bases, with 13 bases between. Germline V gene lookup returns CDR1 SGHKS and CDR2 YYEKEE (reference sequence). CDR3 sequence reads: CASSSAPGYSNQPQHF. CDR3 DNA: TGTGCCAGCAGCTCGGCTCCAGGGTATAGCAATCAGCCCCAGCATTTT. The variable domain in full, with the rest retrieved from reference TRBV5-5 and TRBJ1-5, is DAGVTQSPTHLIKTRGQQVTLRCSPISGHKSVSWYQQVLGQGPQFIFQYYEKEERGRGNFPDRFSARQFPNYSSELNVNALLLGDSALYLCASSSAPGYSNQPQHFGDGTRLSIL.

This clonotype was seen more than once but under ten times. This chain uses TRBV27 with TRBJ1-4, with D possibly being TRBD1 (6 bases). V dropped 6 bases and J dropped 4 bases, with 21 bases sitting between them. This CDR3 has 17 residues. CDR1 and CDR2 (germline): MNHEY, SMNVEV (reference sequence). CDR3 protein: CASSSRGVNRVNEKLFF. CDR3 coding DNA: TGTGCCAGCAGCAGTCGGGGGGTTAACAGGGTTAATGAAAAACTGTTTTTT.

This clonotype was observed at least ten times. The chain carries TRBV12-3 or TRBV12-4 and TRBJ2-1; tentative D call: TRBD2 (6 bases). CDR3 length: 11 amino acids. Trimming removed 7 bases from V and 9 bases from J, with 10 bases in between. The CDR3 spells CASTYSGEQFF. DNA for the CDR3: TGTGCCAGCACCTATAGCGGTGAGCAGTTCTTC.

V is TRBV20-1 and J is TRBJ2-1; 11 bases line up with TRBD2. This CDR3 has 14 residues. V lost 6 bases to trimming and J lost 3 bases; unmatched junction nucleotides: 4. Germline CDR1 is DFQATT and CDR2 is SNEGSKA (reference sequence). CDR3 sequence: CSAPTSGGYNEQFF. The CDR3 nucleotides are TGCAGTGCGCCCACTAGCGGGGGCTACAATGAGCAGTTCTTC.

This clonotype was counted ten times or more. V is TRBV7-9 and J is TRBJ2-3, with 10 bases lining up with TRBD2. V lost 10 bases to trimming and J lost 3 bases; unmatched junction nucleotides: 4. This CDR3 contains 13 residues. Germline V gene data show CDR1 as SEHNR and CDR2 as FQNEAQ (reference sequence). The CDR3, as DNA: TGTGCCACCCAGCGGGAGGGTACAGATACGCAGTATTTT. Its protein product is CATQREGTDTQYF.

The DNA of the CDR3 is TGTGCCAGCAGCTTAGAGCAGGGGGTCGGGCAGCCCCAGCATTTT. Protein product: CASSLEQGVGQPQHF. The chain is built from TRBV7-6 and TRBJ1-5, with 7 bases aligning to TRBD1. The germline gives CDR1 SGHVS, CDR2 FNYEAQ. The length of the CDR3 is 15 residues. V was pared by 1 base and J by 7 bases, with 7 bases of the junction left unmatched. Complete variable domain (other parts from reference TRBV7-6 and TRBJ1-5): GAGVSQSPRYKVTKRGQDVALRCDPISGHVSLYWYRQALGQGPEFLTYFNYEAQQDKSGLPNDRFSAERPEGSISTLTIQRTEQRDSAMYRCASSLEQGVGQPQHFGDGTRLSIL.

As DNA, the CDR3 is TGCAGTGCTAGGGCCCGACGCTTAAACAATGAGCAGTTCTTC. Protein product: CSARARRLNNEQFF. V and J are TRBV20-1 and TRBJ2-1; D is unclear. V was pared by 3 bases and J by 5 bases, with 14 bases between. The germline V gene has CDR1 DFQATT and CDR2 SNEGSKA (reference sequence). The CDR3 covers 14 residues.

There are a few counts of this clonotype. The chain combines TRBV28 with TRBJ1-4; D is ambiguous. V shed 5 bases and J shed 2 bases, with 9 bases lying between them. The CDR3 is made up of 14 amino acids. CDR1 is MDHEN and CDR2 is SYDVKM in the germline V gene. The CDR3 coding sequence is TGTGCCAGCAGTCCTGTGGATACTAATGAAAAACTGTTTTTT. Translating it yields CASSPVDTNEKLFF.

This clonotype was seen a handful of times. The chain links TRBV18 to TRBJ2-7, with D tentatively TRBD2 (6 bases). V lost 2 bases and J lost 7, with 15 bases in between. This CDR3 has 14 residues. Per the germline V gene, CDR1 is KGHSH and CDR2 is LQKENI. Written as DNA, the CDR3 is TGTGCCAGCTCACCAGGGGGGACGGGATTGGAGCAGTACTTC. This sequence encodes CASSPGGTGLEQYF.